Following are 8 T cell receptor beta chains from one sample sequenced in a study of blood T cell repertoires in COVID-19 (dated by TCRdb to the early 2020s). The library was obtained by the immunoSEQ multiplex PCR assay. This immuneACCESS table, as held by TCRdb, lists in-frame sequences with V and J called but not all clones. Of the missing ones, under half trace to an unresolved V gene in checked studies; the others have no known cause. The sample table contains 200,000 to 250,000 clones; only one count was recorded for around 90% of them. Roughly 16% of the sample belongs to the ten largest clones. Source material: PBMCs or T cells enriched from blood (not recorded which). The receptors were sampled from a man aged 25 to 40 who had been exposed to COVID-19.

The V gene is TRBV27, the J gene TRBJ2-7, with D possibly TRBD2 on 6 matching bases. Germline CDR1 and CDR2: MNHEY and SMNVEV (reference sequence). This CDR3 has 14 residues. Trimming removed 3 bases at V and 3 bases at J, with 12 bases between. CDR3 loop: CASSFSGELYEQYF. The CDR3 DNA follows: TGTGCCAGCAGTTTTTCGGGGGAACTCTACGAGCAGTACTTC.

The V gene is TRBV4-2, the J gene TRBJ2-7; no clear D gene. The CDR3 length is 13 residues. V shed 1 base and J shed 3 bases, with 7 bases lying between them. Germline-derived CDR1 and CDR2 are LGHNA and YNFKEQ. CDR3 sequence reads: CASSQGPSYEQYF. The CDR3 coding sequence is TGTGCCAGCAGCCAAGGCCCTAGCTACGAGCAGTACTTC.

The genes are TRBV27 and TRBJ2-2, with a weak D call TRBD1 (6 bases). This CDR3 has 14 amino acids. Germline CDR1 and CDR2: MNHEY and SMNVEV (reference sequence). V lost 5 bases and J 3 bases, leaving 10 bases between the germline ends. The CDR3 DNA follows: TGTGCCAGCAGTGGGGGCTGGGACACCGGGGAGCTGTTTTTT. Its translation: CASSGGWDTGELFF.

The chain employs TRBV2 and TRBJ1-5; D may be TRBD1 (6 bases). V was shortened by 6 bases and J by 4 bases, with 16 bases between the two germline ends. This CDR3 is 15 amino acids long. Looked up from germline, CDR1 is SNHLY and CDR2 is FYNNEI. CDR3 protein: CASREPGQRNQPQHF. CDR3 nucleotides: TGTGCCAGCAGGGAACCGGGACAAAGAAATCAGCCCCAGCATTTT.

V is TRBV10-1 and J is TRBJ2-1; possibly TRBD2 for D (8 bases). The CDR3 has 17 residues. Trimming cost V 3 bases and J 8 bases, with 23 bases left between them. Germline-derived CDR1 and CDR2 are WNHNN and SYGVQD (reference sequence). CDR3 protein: CASSDEAPGLGGDEQFF. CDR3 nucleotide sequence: TGCGCCAGCAGTGATGAGGCCCCGGGACTAGGGGGCGATGAGCAGTTCTTC.

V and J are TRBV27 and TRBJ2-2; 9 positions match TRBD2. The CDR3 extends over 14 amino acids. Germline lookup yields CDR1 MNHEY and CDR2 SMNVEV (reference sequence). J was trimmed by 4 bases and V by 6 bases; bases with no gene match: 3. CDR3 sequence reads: CASRSGGRTGELFF. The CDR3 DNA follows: TGTGCCAGCAGGAGCGGGGGGCGCACCGGGGAGCTGTTTTTT.

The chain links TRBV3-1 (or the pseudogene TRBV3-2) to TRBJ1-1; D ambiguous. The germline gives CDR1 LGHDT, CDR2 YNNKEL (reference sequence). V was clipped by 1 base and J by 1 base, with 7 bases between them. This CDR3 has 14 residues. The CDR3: CASSQVAGNTEAFF. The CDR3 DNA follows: TGTGCCAGCAGCCAAGTTGCGGGGAACACTGAAGCTTTCTTT.

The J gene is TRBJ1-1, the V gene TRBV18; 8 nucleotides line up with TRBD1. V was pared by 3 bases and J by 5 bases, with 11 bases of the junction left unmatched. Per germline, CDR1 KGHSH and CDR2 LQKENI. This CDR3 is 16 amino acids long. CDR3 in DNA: TGTGCCAGCTCACCCCTCAGGGGGCAGTTCAAGACTGAAGCTTTCTTT. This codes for CASSPLRGQFKTEAFF.